The T cell receptor beta chain described here comes from a study of vaccination and CD4 T cells after COVID-19. Treatment denoted: roughly 10-day PBMC culture with coronavirus spike peptide pools or control peptides (ViraFEST assay). This clonotype came up a few times. Its antigen remains unidentified. Oncomine TCR Beta short-read sequencing was applied to DNA from cultured CD4+ T cells. MiXCR was run by TCRdb on the PCR reads, yielding one entry per CDR3 protein. The profile shows 20,000 to 25,000 distinct CDR3 sequences, approximately 40% of them singletons. General study findings and limits: Median counts of SARS-CoV-2-reactive clonotypes increased from about 20 to 38; this difference was not significant.

V was trimmed by 1 base and J by 4 bases, leaving 11 bases between them. Germline CDR1 LNHDA, CDR2 SQIVND (reference sequence). This CDR3 is 16 amino acids long. The sample consisted of CD4+ T cells from blood, cultured in vitro, taken before SARS-CoV-2 vaccination. The V and J genes are TRBV19 and TRBJ2-6, with D perhaps TRBD1 (5 bases). The receptor was isolated from a human donor who had recovered from COVID-19. The CDR3 sequence is CASSIGAGNGANVLTF. The CDR3 nucleotides are TGTGCCAGTAGTATAGGAGCAGGGAACGGGGCCAACGTCCTGACTTTC.